This T cell receptor (beta chain) was identified in a study of CD8+CD57+ T cells in acquired aplastic anemia. Researchers used genomic DNA as the template to profile TCR beta VDJ and CDR3. TCRdb used MiXCR to reprocess the reads, holding one entry per CDR3 protein. The profile shows over 250,000 distinct CDR3 sequences, roughly 59% of them singletons. All patients picked for sequencing had shown, by flow cytometry, an expansion of CD8+CD57+ cells. As for this clonotype: Sequence at one end of the junction differs from germline and may be a read error.

CDR1 is SEHNR and CDR2 is FQNEAQ in the germline V gene (reference sequence). The CDR3 totals 14 residues. This receptor was identified in a human donor with aplastic anemia. Sequences were obtained from sorted CD4+, CD8+, or CD8+CD57+ T cells (not recorded which) from PBMCs. The chain uses TRBV7-9 and TRBJ1-3, with 8 nucleotides matching TRBD1. CDR3 amino acids: CASSSGQGGNTIYF. In DNA, the CDR3 is TGCGCCAGCAGCTCTGGACAGGGCGGAAACACCATATATTTT.